The 28 T cell receptor beta chains in this list originate from one sample, sequenced in a study of T cell repertoires in cytomegalovirus infection. These receptors have no identified antigens. TCRdb used MiXCR to reprocess the reads, holding one entry per CDR3 protein. Of roughly 730,000 distinct CDR3 sequences listed, around 30% are singletons. Specimen: cultured PBMCs, collected from culture after CMV antigen stimulation. These receptors came from a human donor in good health (CMV status not recorded). Some clones in this sample may be carry-over from other donors' samples.

J is TRBJ1-2 and V is TRBV28; D gene unclear. This CDR3 spans 15 amino acids. The V gene's germline CDR1 is MDHEN and CDR2 SYDVKM. Trimming removed 3 bases from V and 0 bases from J, with 11 bases in between. In DNA, the CDR3 is TGTGCCAGCAGTTTCAGGATCGGAGCTAACTATGGCTACACCTTC. It translates to CASSFRIGANYGYTF.

The rearrangement uses TRBV7-9 and TRBJ2-6; D call uncertain. CDR3 length: 14 amino acids. Trimming left V 8 bases short and J 4 bases short, with 12 bases between. CDR1 and CDR2 (germline): SEHNR, FQNEAQ (reference sequence). In DNA form, the CDR3 reads TGTGCCAGCCACTTCGCTGCGGGGGCCAACGTCCTGACTTTC. Translating gives CASHFAAGANVLTF.

The rearrangement links TRBV19 to TRBJ2-2; the match to TRBD1 covers 7 bases. The CDR3 has 16 residues. The germline V gene has CDR1 LNHDA and CDR2 SQIVND (reference sequence). V shed 3 bases and J 5 bases; nucleotides not matched to a gene: 9. The CDR3 protein is CASSMIATGRTGELFF. The DNA of the CDR3 is TGTGCCAGTAGTATGATTGCGACAGGGCGGACCGGGGAGCTGTTTTTT.

In the case of this clonotype: The junction and the germline gene differ at one end; a read error may be behind it. The rearrangement uses TRBV4-1 and TRBJ2-5; D may be TRBD1 (5 bases). The CDR3 length is 17 residues. Looked up from germline, CDR1 is MGHRA and CDR2 is YSYEKL. CDR3 nucleotides: TGTGCCAGCAGCCAGTACCCCCCGACAGTCGGGCAAGAGACCCAGTACTTC. This encodes CASSQYPPTVGQETQYF.

The chain combines TRBV2 with TRBJ2-1; 12 bases are a match to TRBD1. Germline V CDR1 and CDR2: SNHLY, FYNNEI. The V segment lost 8 bases and the J segment 10 bases; nucleotides outside the gene matches: 6. The length of the CDR3 is 13 residues. CDR3 nucleotides: TGTGCCAGCTCCGGGACAGGGGGCTTCGAGCAGTTCTTC. Translating gives CASSGTGGFEQFF.

The chain links TRBV20-1 to TRBJ2-5; 8 bases align to TRBD2. This CDR3 spans 15 amino acids. The junction had 8 bases not matched to a gene; V was cut back by 1 base and J by 4 bases. Looked up from germline, CDR1 is DFQATT and CDR2 is SNEGSKA (reference sequence). DNA of the CDR3: TGCAGTGCTAGAGGCTTCGGTCTAGCGGGAGAGACCCAGTACTTC. Translation: CSARGFGLAGETQYF.

This clonotype came up a few times. J is TRBJ1-1 and V is TRBV19; 10 bases agree with TRBD1. V shed 7 bases, J shed 1 base, and the junction held 6 bases outside the gene matches. The CDR3 spans 15 residues. Germline CDR1 is LNHDA and CDR2 is SQIVND (reference sequence). The CDR3 DNA reads as TGTGCCAGTAATGACAGGGGGCGAGGGAACACTGAAGCTTTCTTT. Residues: CASNDRGRGNTEAFF.

This chain uses TRBV7-4 with TRBJ2-7; unclear D gene. CDR1 is SGHVT, CDR2 SQSDAQ, per germline. Deletions cut 5 bases from V and 1 base from J, with 15 bases between. This CDR3 is built from 15 residues. CDR3 DNA sequence: TGTGCCAGCAGCCGTTCAGGACCGAGATCCTACGAGCAGTACTTC. Translation: CASSRSGPRSYEQYF.

This clonotype turned up a few times. The chain has TRBV23-1 and TRBJ2-5; D unclear. TRBV23-1 is an ORF, with its function uncertain. V was clipped by 7 bases and J by 4 bases, with 31 bases between them. This CDR3 is built from 19 residues. CDR3 protein: CASTRVQRLHPAPRETQYF. CDR3 nucleotide sequence: TGCGCCAGCACCCGGGTTCAAAGGCTCCATCCGGCCCCCCGAGAGACCCAGTACTTC.

The chain joins TRBV5-4 to TRBJ2-1; D is unresolved. V shed 2 bases and J shed 5 bases, with 8 bases lying between them. The CDR3 covers 13 residues. Germline V CDR1 and CDR2: SGHNT, YYREEE (reference sequence). The CDR3 bases are TGTGCCAGCAGCTTAACAGCTGACAATGAGCAGTTCTTC. This codes for CASSLTADNEQFF.

This clonotype showed up just once. The chain employs TRBV25-1 and TRBJ2-3; TRBD2 agrees at 9 bases. CDR1 and CDR2 (germline): MGHDK, SYGVNS. The CDR3 sequence is 16 residues long. V shed 2 bases, J shed 0 bases, and the junction held 3 bases outside the gene matches. The CDR3 nucleotides are TGTGCCAGCAGTGAAAGACTAGCGGCTAGCACAGATACGCAGTATTTT. It translates to CASSERLAASTDTQYF.

This clonotype was seen more than once but under ten times. The chain joins TRBV7-2 to TRBJ2-7, with D perhaps matching TRBD1 or TRBD2 (5 bases each). Germline CDR1 is SGHTA and CDR2 is FQGNSA. V was trimmed by 2 bases and J by 3 bases, leaving 11 bases between them. This CDR3 is 14 amino acids long. The CDR3 coding sequence is TGTGCCAGCAGCTTAACGGGACCAGGCTACGAGCAGTACTTC. It translates to CASSLTGPGYEQYF.

The rearrangement joins TRBV10-3 to TRBJ2-1; 8 bases line up with TRBD2. With V trimmed by 4 bases and J by 7 bases, 6 bases remained unmatched. The V gene's germline CDR1 is ENHRY and CDR2 SYGVKD. CDR3 size: 14 residues. In nucleotides, the CDR3 is TGTGCCATCAGTGCAGGACTAGCTCGAAATGAGCAGTTCTTC. Amino acids: CAISAGLARNEQFF.

This clonotype was observed at least ten times. V and J are TRBV7-8 and TRBJ2-2, with no clear D. CDR1 and CDR2 (germline): SGHVS, FQNEAQ. CDR3 length: 15 residues. V was clipped by 2 bases and J by 6 bases, with 13 bases between them. The CDR3 is CASSLRYSRPGELFF. CDR3 DNA sequence: TGTGCCAGCAGCTTACGATACTCCAGACCCGGGGAGCTGTTTTTT.

The chain uses TRBV19 and TRBJ2-1, with TRBD2 matching 10 bases. J was trimmed by 4 bases and V by 3 bases; bases with no gene match: 9. CDR3 length: 17 amino acids. Germline CDR1 LNHDA, CDR2 SQIVND (reference sequence). For the CDR3, the DNA is TGTGCCAGTAGTATCGTTTCGGGACTAGCGAAATACAATGAGCAGTTCTTC. Translated, it gives CASSIVSGLAKYNEQFF.

In its sample, this clonotype was seen a few times. The chain uses TRBV7-2 and TRBJ2-5; possible D gene TRBD2, 5 bases. This CDR3 region has 12 residues. Germline V CDR1 and CDR2: SGHTA, FQGNSA. The V end was cut by 7 bases, the J end by 5 bases, with 11 bases between. DNA for the CDR3: TGTGCCAGCATCGGACTGGGGGAGACCCAGTACTTC. Translated: CASIGLGETQYF.

This clonotype was seen only a few times. The chain couples TRBV11-2 to TRBJ2-5, with 9 positions matching TRBD1. V trimming: 1 base; J trimming: 4 bases; junction bases outside the gene matches: 7. Germline loops: CDR1 SGHAT, CDR2 FQNNGV. The CDR3 totals 16 residues. CDR3 protein: CASSLVVGTGTETQYF. CDR3 sequence (DNA): TGTGCCAGCAGCTTAGTGGTCGGGACAGGGACAGAGACCCAGTACTTC.

The genes are TRBV7-9 and TRBJ1-5; D perhaps matches TRBD1 (5 bases). V was clipped by 1 base and J by 3 bases, with 13 bases between them. Germline CDR1 reads SEHNR; CDR2 reads FQNEAQ (reference sequence). This CDR3 has 16 residues. The CDR3: CASSLGGSGANQPQHF. The CDR3 DNA is TGTGCCAGCAGCTTAGGGGGGTCAGGCGCCAATCAGCCCCAGCATTTT. The full variable domain, in which reference TRBV7-9 and TRBJ1-5 provide the parts outside the CDR3, is DTGVSQNPRHKITKRGQNVTFRCDPISEHNRLYWYRQTLGQGPEFLTYFQNEAQLEKSRLLSDRFSAERPKGSFSTLEIQRTEQGDSAMYLCASSLGGSGANQPQHFGDGTRLSIL.

This clonotype was counted between two and nine times. The genes are TRBV6-5 and TRBJ1-1; maybe TRBD1 (5 bases). The V and J ends lost 2 bases and 2 bases respectively, with 12 bases between them. Germline loops: CDR1 MNHEY, CDR2 SVGAGI. This CDR3 contains 15 residues. The CDR3 coding sequence is TGTGCCAGCAGTTACGTGCAGGGAACCAACACTGAAGCTTTCTTT. Protein sequence: CASSYVQGTNTEAFF.

This sequence joins TRBV5-4 and TRBJ1-6; TRBD1 matches at 7 bases. The CDR3 is 13 residues long. Trimming at V came to 4 bases and at J to 7 bases, leaving 2 bases not matched to a gene. Germline V gene data show CDR1 as SGHNT and CDR2 as YYREEE (reference sequence). The CDR3 spells CASSVDRNSPLHF. CDR3 DNA: TGTGCCAGCAGCGTGGACAGGAATTCACCCCTCCACTTT. The variable domain in full, with the rest retrieved from reference TRBV5-4 and TRBJ1-6, is ETGVTQSPTHLIKTRGQQVTLRCSSQSGHNTVSWYQQALGQGPQFIFQYYREEENGRGNFPPRFSGLQFPNYSSELNVNALELDDSALYLCASSVDRNSPLHFGNGTRLTVT.

This clonotype was counted a few times. The chain employs TRBV5-6 and TRBJ1-2; D might be TRBD1 (5 bases). CDR1 and CDR2 from the germline V gene are SGHDT and YYEEEE. Trimming cost V 1 base and J 3 bases, with 10 bases left between them. The CDR3 sequence is 14 residues long. CDR3 region: CASSLTGRYYGYTF. The DNA for the CDR3 is TGTGCCAGCAGCTTGACAGGACGATACTATGGCTACACCTTC.

This clonotype was recorded a few times. V is TRBV2 and J is TRBJ1-1, with D maybe TRBD1 (6 bases). CDR3 length equals 15 residues. V was cut by 3 bases and J by 6 bases, with 17 bases left in between. In germline, CDR1 is SNHLY, CDR2 FYNNEI. The CDR3: CASSDGGRGFSEAFF. The CDR3 region has the DNA TGTGCCAGCAGTGATGGAGGCAGGGGATTTTCTGAAGCTTTCTTT.

The DNA for the CDR3 is TGTGCCAGCAGCCGAGGGGGGGAAGGTGAGCAGTTCTTC. It codes for CASSRGGEGEQFF. The chain uses TRBV7-6 and TRBJ2-1, with D possibly being TRBD2 (7 bases). The germline gives CDR1 SGHVS, CDR2 FNYEAQ. The CDR3 extends over 13 amino acids. The V gene lost 5 bases and the J gene lost 9 bases, with 14 bases spanning the gap. Variable domain in full (rest from reference TRBV7-6 and TRBJ2-1): GAGVSQSPRYKVTKRGQDVALRCDPISGHVSLYWYRQALGQGPEFLTYFNYEAQQDKSGLPNDRFSAERPEGSISTLTIQRTEQRDSAMYRCASSRGGEGEQFFGPGTRLTVL.

This clonotype was detected a few times. This chain uses TRBV11-2 with TRBJ1-6; D is ambiguous. Trimming cost V 0 bases and J 8 bases, with 5 bases left between them. Germline V lookup: CDR1 SGHAT, CDR2 FQNNGV. The CDR3 consists of 13 residues. The CDR3 DNA reads as TGTGCCAGCAGCTTAGATCCGGATTCACCCCTCCACTTT. Amino acids: CASSLDPDSPLHF.

The V call is TRBV7-9, the J call TRBJ2-7; D gene uncertain. The germline V and J ends were trimmed by 1 base and 12 bases, with 13 bases remaining between them. The germline CDR1 and CDR2 sequences are SEHNR and FQNEAQ (reference sequence). The CDR3 runs 12 residues. The CDR3 spells CASSLDLESPYF. CDR3 in DNA: TGTGCCAGCAGCTTAGACTTGGAGTCCCCGTACTTC.

The rearrangement links TRBV7-9 to TRBJ1-2; D call uncertain. Trimming left V 5 bases short and J 2 bases short, with 9 bases between. CDR3 length: 13 amino acids. The germline CDR1 and CDR2 sequences are SEHNR and FQNEAQ (reference sequence). The CDR3: CASSVEFNYGYTF. The CDR3 nucleotides read TGTGCCAGCAGCGTGGAGTTCAACTATGGCTACACCTTC.

The V and J genes are TRBV20-1 and TRBJ2-5, with a weak D call TRBD2 (7 bases). V lost 3 bases, J lost 4 bases, and 12 bases lay in between. This CDR3 spans 13 amino acids. Per the germline V gene, CDR1 is DFQATT and CDR2 is SNEGSKA (reference sequence). Here the CDR3 DNA reads TGCAGTGCTAGTGGGGGGGCGCGAGAGACCCAGTACTTC. Translating it yields CSASGGARETQYF.

This sequence joins TRBV6-2 or TRBV6-3 and TRBJ2-7; no definite D call. The CDR3 sequence is 15 residues long. Trimming left V 3 bases short and J 0 bases short, with 12 bases between. Germline CDR1 reads MNHEY; CDR2 reads SVGEGT. CDR3 residues: CASSYFGRSSYEQYF. Written as DNA, the CDR3 is TGTGCCAGCAGTTATTTCGGACGGAGCTCCTACGAGCAGTACTTC.